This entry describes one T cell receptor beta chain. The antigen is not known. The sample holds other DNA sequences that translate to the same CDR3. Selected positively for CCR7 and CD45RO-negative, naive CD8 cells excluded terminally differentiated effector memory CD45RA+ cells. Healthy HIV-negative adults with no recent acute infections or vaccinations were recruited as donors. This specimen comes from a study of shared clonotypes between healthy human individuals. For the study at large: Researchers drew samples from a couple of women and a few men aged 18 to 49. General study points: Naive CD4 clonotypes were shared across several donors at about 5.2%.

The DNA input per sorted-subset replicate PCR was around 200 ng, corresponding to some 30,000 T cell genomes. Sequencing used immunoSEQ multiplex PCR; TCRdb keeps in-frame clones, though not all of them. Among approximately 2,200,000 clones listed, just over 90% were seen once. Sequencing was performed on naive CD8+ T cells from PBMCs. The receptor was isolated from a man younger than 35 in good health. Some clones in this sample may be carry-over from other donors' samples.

The CDR3 DNA sequence: TGTGCCAGTAGTCGTGGTCTGAACACTGAAGCTTTCTTT. The encoded protein is CASSRGLNTEAFF. The V call is TRBV19, the J call TRBJ1-1, with D unresolved. Germline V lookup: CDR1 LNHDA, CDR2 SQIVND (reference sequence). The CDR3 is 13 amino acids. V was shortened by 5 bases and J by 0 bases, with 7 bases between the two germline ends. The complete variable domain, with remaining parts taken from reference TRBV19 and TRBJ1-1, reads DGGITQSPKYLFRKEGQNVTLSCEQNLNHDAMYWYRQDPGQGLRLIYYSQIVNDFQKGDIAEGYSVSREKKESFPLTVTSAQKNPTAFYLCASSRGLNTEAFFGQGTRLTVV.